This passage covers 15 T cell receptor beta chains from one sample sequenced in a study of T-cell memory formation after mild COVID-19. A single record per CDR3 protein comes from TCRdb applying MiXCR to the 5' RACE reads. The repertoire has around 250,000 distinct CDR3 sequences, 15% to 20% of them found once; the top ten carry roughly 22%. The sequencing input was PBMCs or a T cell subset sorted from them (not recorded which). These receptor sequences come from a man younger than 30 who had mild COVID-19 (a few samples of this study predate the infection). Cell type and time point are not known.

CDR3 sequence (DNA): TGTGCCAGCAGCCATGCCGACACAAAGAACACCGGGGAGCTGTTTTTT. Its protein is CASSHADTKNTGELFF. The rearrangement uses TRBV7-9 and TRBJ2-2; D not certain. Trimming removed 5 bases at V and 1 base at J, with 14 bases between. In germline, CDR1 is SEHNR, CDR2 FQNEAQ (reference sequence). This CDR3 has 16 amino acids. The whole variable domain, filled in from reference TRBV7-9 and TRBJ2-2, reads DTGVSQNPRHKITKRGQNVTFRCDPISEHNRLYWYRQTLGQGPEFLTYFQNEAQLEKSRLLSDRFSAERPKGSFSTLEIQRTEQGDSAMYLCASSHADTKNTGELFFGEGSRLTVL.

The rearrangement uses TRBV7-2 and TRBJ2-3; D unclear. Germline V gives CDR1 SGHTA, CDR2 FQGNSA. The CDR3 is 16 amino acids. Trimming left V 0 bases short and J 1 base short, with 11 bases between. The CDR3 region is CASSLALSPRTDTQYF. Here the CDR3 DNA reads TGTGCCAGCAGCTTAGCTTTGTCCCCCCGCACAGATACGCAGTATTTT.

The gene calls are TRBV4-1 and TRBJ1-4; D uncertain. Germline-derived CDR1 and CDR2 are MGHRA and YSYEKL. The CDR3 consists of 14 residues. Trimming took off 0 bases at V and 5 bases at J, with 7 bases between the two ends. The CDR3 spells CASSQERMNEKLFF. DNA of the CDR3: TGCGCCAGCAGCCAAGAACGGATGAATGAAAAACTGTTTTTT.

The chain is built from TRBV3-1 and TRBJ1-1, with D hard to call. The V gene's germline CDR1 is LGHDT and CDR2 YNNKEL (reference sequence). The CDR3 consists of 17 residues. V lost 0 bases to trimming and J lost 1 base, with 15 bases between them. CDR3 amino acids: CASSQDSPLHKNTEAFF. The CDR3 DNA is TGTGCCAGCAGCCAAGACAGTCCCCTCCATAAGAACACTGAAGCTTTCTTT.

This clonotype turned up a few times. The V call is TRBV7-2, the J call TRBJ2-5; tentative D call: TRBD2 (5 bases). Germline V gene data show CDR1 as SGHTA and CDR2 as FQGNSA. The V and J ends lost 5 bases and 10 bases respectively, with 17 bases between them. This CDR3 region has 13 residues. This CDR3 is CASSLTRQEGQYF. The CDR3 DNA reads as TGTGCCAGCAGCCTGACCCGGCAAGAGGGCCAGTACTTC.

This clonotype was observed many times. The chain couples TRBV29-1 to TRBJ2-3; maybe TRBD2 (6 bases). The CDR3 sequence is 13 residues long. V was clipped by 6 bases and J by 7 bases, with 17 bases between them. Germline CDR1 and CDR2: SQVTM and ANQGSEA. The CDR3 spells CSVGDSLPNTQYF. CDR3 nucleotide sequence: TGCAGCGTCGGGGACTCCCTCCCCAATACGCAGTATTTT.

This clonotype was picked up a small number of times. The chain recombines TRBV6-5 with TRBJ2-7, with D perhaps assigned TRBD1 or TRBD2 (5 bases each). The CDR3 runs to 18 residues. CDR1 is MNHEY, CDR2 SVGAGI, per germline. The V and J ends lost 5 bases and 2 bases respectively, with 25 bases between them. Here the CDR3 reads CASSTWGKGPPWTYEQYF. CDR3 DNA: TGTGCCAGCAGTACCTGGGGGAAGGGGCCCCCTTGGACCTACGAGCAGTACTTC.

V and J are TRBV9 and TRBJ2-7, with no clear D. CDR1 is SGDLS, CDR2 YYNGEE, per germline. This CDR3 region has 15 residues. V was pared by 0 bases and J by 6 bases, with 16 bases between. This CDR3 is CASSVVGHVYGEQYV. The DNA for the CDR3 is TGTGCCAGCAGCGTAGTAGGGCACGTTTACGGCGAGCAGTACGTC.

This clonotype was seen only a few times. The CDR3 DNA is TGCGCCAGCAGCTCAGGACAGTATGCAACTAATGAAAAACTGTTTTTT. Encoded protein: CASSSGQYATNEKLFF. This sequence joins TRBV5-1 and TRBJ1-4; D possibly corresponds to TRBD1 (6 bases). V was trimmed by 3 bases and J by 0 bases, leaving 12 bases between them. This CDR3 has 16 residues. The germline V gene encodes CDR1 SGHRS and CDR2 YFSETQ.

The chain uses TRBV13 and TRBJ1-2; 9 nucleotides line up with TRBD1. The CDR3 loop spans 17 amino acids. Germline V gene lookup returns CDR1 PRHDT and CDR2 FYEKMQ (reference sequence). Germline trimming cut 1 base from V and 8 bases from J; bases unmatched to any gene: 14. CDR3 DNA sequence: TGTGCCAGCAGCTTAGAAGAGGGGACAGGGCCACTATGGGGCTACACCTTC. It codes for CASSLEEGTGPLWGYTF.

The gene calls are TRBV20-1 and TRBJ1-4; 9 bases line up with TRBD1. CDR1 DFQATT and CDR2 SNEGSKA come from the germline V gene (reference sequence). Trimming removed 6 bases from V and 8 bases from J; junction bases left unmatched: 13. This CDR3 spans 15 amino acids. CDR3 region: CSATSPGQGAEKLFF. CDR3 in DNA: TGCAGTGCAACAAGCCCGGGACAGGGCGCAGAAAAACTGTTTTTT.

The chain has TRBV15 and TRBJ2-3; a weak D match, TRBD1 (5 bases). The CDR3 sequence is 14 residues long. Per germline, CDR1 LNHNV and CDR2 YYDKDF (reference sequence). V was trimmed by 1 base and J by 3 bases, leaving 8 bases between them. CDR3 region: CATSRGQRTDTQYF. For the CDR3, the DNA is TGTGCCACCAGCAGAGGACAGAGAACAGATACGCAGTATTTT.

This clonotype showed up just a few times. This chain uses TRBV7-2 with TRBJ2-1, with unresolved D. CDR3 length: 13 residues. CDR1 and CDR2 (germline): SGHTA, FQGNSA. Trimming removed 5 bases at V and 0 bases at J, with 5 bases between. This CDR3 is CASSPNSYNEQFF. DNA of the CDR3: TGTGCCAGCAGCCCTAACTCCTACAATGAGCAGTTCTTC.

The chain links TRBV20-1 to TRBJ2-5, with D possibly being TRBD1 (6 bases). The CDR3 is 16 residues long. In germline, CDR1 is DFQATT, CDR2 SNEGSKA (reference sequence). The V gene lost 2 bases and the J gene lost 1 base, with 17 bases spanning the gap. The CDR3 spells CSARRFGDTVQETQYF. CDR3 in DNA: TGCAGTGCTAGACGTTTTGGGGACACAGTCCAAGAGACCCAGTACTTC.

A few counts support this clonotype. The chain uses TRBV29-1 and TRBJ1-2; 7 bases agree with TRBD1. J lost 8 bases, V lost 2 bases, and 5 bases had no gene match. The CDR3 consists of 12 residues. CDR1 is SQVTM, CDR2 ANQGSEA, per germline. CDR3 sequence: CSVEPQGNGYTF. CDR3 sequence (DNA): TGCAGCGTTGAACCACAGGGGAACGGCTACACCTTC.